The source of this T cell receptor beta chain is a study of shared clonotypes between healthy human individuals. Sequencing used immunoSEQ multiplex PCR; TCRdb keeps in-frame clones, though not all of them. The sample holds hundreds of thousands of clones, approximately 95% seen once. This clone showed up just once. Germline V gene sequence: CDR1 SEHNR, CDR2 FQNEAQ (reference sequence). CDR3 length equals 14 residues. Deletions cut 6 bases from V and 1 base from J, with 12 bases between. Cells designated naive CD8 were CD45RO-negative and were positively selected for CCR7, with terminally differentiated effector memory CD45RA+ cells excluded.

The V call is TRBV7-9, the J call TRBJ1-1, with D tentatively TRBD1 (6 bases). What was sequenced was naive CD8+ T cells sorted from blood. This clonotype originated in a woman in her twenties or thirties in good health. CDR3: CASRVGQPNTEAFF. The CDR3 nucleotides read TGTGCCAGCAGGGTAGGACAGCCGAACACTGAAGCTTTCTTT.